The rows below give T cell receptor beta chains drawn from one sample of a study of cytomegalovirus exposure and HLA in healthy donors. The assay was immunoSEQ multiplex PCR, and TCRdb's table has in-frame clones only and misses some. The data show approximately 240,000 clones, 77% seen once. Sequencing was done on a sample of PBMCs. The source is a woman aged 55-69 years in good health and CMV-seropositive. CDR3s include the opening cysteine and the closing phenylalanine or tryptophan. Each record gives: J gene, V gene, D gene, clone size, CDR3 DNA, CDR3 protein. A D gene is named only where the DNA matches it firmly. Clone size appears in some rows only: once, few, many, or a class for an expanded clone.

J gene: TRBJ2-1; V gene: TRBV5-1; D gene: -; clone size: -; CDR3 DNA: TGCGCCAGCAGCCCCCAAGGAGGGGCCTCCTACAATGAGCAGTTCTTC; CDR3 protein: CASSPQGGASYNEQFF
J gene: TRBJ2-5; V gene: TRBV2; D gene: -; clone size: -; CDR3 DNA: TGTGCCAGCCAGATAAAGGGGGTGGCGGGGACCCAGTACTTC; CDR3 protein: CASQIKGVAGTQYF
J gene: TRBJ2-4; V gene: TRBV18; D gene: TRBD1; clone size: -; CDR3 DNA: TGTGCCAGCTCACAGCCGGGACAGCTAGCCAAAAACATTCAGTACTTC; CDR3 protein: CASSQPGQLAKNIQYF
J gene: TRBJ2-1; V gene: TRBV5-4; D gene: -; clone size: -; CDR3 DNA: TGTGCCAGCAGCTTGCCACCAGGGGTTCAGTTCTTC; CDR3 protein: CASSLPPGVQFF
J gene: TRBJ2-5; V gene: TRBV5-1; D gene: TRBD2; clone size: -; CDR3 DNA: TGCGCCAGCTCAATAGCGGGAGGGCCGGAGACCCAGTACTTC; CDR3 protein: CASSIAGGPETQYF
J gene: TRBJ1-2; V gene: TRBV6-5; D gene: -; clone size: -; CDR3 DNA: TGTGCCAGCAGTTACTCACCGGGGGATGGCTACACCTTC; CDR3 protein: CASSYSPGDGYTF
J gene: TRBJ1-3; V gene: TRBV5-1; D gene: -; clone size: -; CDR3 DNA: TGCGCCAGCAGCCCCGACAGGTCCCTCTCTGGAAACACCATATATTTT; CDR3 protein: CASSPDRSLSGNTIYF
J gene: TRBJ2-5; V gene: TRBV28; D gene: -; clone size: -; CDR3 DNA: TGTGCCAGCACCCAAGGGGGAGAGACCCAGTACTTC; CDR3 protein: CASTQGGETQYF
J gene: TRBJ1-5; V gene: TRBV5-1; D gene: TRBD1; clone size: few; CDR3 DNA: TGCGCCAGCAGCCCCGGGACAGGTAATCAGCCCCAGCATTTT; CDR3 protein: CASSPGTGNQPQHF
J gene: TRBJ1-4; V gene: TRBV6-6; D gene: -; clone size: -; CDR3 DNA: TGTGCCAGCAGACCGACAGGCAGTAATGAAAAACTGTTTTTT; CDR3 protein: CASRPTGSNEKLFF
J gene: TRBJ2-5; V gene: TRBV7-3; D gene: TRBD2; clone size: -; CDR3 DNA: TGTGCCAGCAGCTTAGGCGGGGGGGCTGCAGAGACCCAGTACTTC; CDR3 protein: CASSLGGGAAETQYF
J gene: TRBJ2-5; V gene: TRBV9; D gene: -; clone size: few; CDR3 DNA: TGTGCCAGCAGCGTAGGAGAGGGTTCGGAGACCCAGTACTTC; CDR3 protein: CASSVGEGSETQYF
J gene: TRBJ2-5; V gene: TRBV28; D gene: -; clone size: -; CDR3 DNA: TGTGCCAGCAGTTTAGCGCCCGCACCCCTCTCAAAGCACTTC; CDR3 protein: CASSLAPAPLSKHF
J gene: TRBJ2-1; V gene: TRBV10-3; D gene: TRBD2; clone size: -; CDR3 DNA: TGTGCCATCAGTGATGGTAGCGGGGACTACAATGAGCAGTTCTTC; CDR3 protein: CAISDGSGDYNEQFF
J gene: TRBJ1-1; V gene: TRBV15; D gene: TRBD1; clone size: -; CDR3 DNA: TGTGCCACCAGCAGAGGACAGGGGCAGGGTGAAGCTTTCTTT; CDR3 protein: CATSRGQGQGEAFF
J gene: TRBJ1-3; V gene: TRBV5-4; D gene: -; clone size: -; CDR3 DNA: TGTGCCAGCAGCTTGGACAGAATCTCTGGAAACACCATATATTTT; CDR3 protein: CASSLDRISGNTIYF
J gene: TRBJ2-5; V gene: TRBV2; D gene: -; clone size: -; CDR3 DNA: TGTGCCAGCAGTGAATCGACACCAGGGGAGACCCAGTACTTC; CDR3 protein: CASSESTPGETQYF
J gene: TRBJ2-3; V gene: TRBV9; D gene: TRBD2; clone size: -; CDR3 DNA: TGTGCCAGCACCAAATCGGGACTAGCGGGTTTTAGCACAGATACGCAGTATTTT; CDR3 protein: CASTKSGLAGFSTDTQYF
J gene: TRBJ2-2; V gene: TRBV10-3; D gene: TRBD2; clone size: once; CDR3 DNA: TGTGCCACGGCTAGCGGGGCCGGGGAGCTGTTTTTT; CDR3 protein: CATASGAGELFF
J gene: TRBJ1-1; V gene: TRBV30; D gene: TRBD1; clone size: few; CDR3 DNA: TGTGCCTGGAGTCCCGACAGGGTGGGTCAGGGCACTGAAGCTTTCTTT; CDR3 protein: CAWSPDRVGQGTEAFF
J gene: TRBJ1-2; V gene: TRBV14; D gene: -; clone size: -; CDR3 DNA: TGTGCCAGCAGCCTACAGGGATCCACGGGCTACACCTTC; CDR3 protein: CASSLQGSTGYTF
J gene: TRBJ2-5; V gene: TRBV7-9; D gene: -; clone size: -; CDR3 DNA: TGTGCCAGCAACGTCGGACAGCAAGAGACCCAGTACTTC; CDR3 protein: CASNVGQQETQYF
J gene: TRBJ2-5; V gene: TRBV6-4; D gene: TRBD1; clone size: once; CDR3 DNA: TGTGCCAGCAGCCGAACAGGGGGCTGGGAGACCCAGTACTTC; CDR3 protein: CASSRTGGWETQYF
J gene: TRBJ1-2; V gene: TRBV7-2; D gene: -; clone size: -; CDR3 DNA: TGTGCCAGCAGCTTAAAAGGGGGGGATGGCTACACCTTC; CDR3 protein: CASSLKGGDGYTF
J gene: TRBJ2-3; V gene: TRBV5-8; D gene: TRBD1; clone size: -; CDR3 DNA: TGTGCCAGCAGCGGACAGGACACAGATACGCAGTATTTT; CDR3 protein: CASSGQDTDTQYF
J gene: TRBJ2-3; V gene: TRBV7-9; D gene: TRBD2; clone size: -; CDR3 DNA: TGTGCCAGCAGCTCGCAGCGGGATGGCACAGATACGCAGTATTTT; CDR3 protein: CASSSQRDGTDTQYF
J gene: TRBJ2-7; V gene: TRBV6-1; D gene: TRBD2; clone size: -; CDR3 DNA: TGTGCCAGCAGTGAAGTTATTAGCGGGGGGTACGAGCAGTACTTC; CDR3 protein: CASSEVISGGYEQYF
J gene: TRBJ2-5; V gene: TRBV5-1; D gene: TRBD2; clone size: -; CDR3 DNA: TGCGCCAGCAGCCAGACTAGCGAATCCTGGGAGACCCAGTACTTC; CDR3 protein: CASSQTSESWETQYF
J gene: TRBJ2-1; V gene: TRBV6-1; D gene: -; clone size: -; CDR3 DNA: TGTGCCAGCAGTGAAGCCCTAGCTGTACGCCTCCCTTACAATGAGCAGTTCTTC; CDR3 protein: CASSEALAVRLPYNEQFF
J gene: TRBJ1-2; V gene: TRBV9; D gene: -; clone size: -; CDR3 DNA: TGTGCCAGCAGCGTAGCTGCGGGAAGTGGCTACACCTTC; CDR3 protein: CASSVAAGSGYTF
J gene: TRBJ2-1; V gene: TRBV7-9; D gene: TRBD2; clone size: once; CDR3 DNA: TGTGCCAGCAGCTTAGCGTGGGGTAGCGGGAGGAAGGATGAGCAGTTCTTC; CDR3 protein: CASSLAWGSGRKDEQFF
J gene: TRBJ1-6; V gene: TRBV6-1; D gene: TRBD1; clone size: few; CDR3 DNA: TGTGCCAGCAGAGAGGGACAGGGACATAATTCACCCCTCCACTTT; CDR3 protein: CASREGQGHNSPLHF
J gene: TRBJ2-1; V gene: TRBV11-1; D gene: -; clone size: -; CDR3 DNA: TGTGCCAGCAGCGTCGGGGGATCCAGCCCCCATGAGCAGTTCTTC; CDR3 protein: CASSVGGSSPHEQFF
J gene: TRBJ1-1; V gene: TRBV6-1; D gene: TRBD1; clone size: -; CDR3 DNA: TGTGCCAGCAGTGTGGGAGACAGGGGGAGCACTGAAGCTTTCTTT; CDR3 protein: CASSVGDRGSTEAFF
J gene: TRBJ1-1; V gene: TRBV6-1; D gene: -; clone size: -; CDR3 DNA: TGTGCCAGCAGTGAGCTGAACATGAACACTGAAGCTTTCTTT; CDR3 protein: CASSELNMNTEAFF
J gene: TRBJ2-3; V gene: TRBV6-1; D gene: -; clone size: -; CDR3 DNA: TGTGCCAGCAGTGAACGGACTAAGGATACGCAGTATTTT; CDR3 protein: CASSERTKDTQYF
J gene: TRBJ2-5; V gene: TRBV6-6; D gene: TRBD2; clone size: -; CDR3 DNA: TGTGCCAGCAGCCAGGGACTAGCGGCAGCGGGAGAGACCCAGTACTTC; CDR3 protein: CASSQGLAAAGETQYF
J gene: TRBJ2-7; V gene: TRBV5-1; D gene: -; clone size: -; CDR3 DNA: TGCGCCAGCAGCTTGGCCCCGGGAGTGTACGAGCAGTACTTC; CDR3 protein: CASSLAPGVYEQYF
J gene: TRBJ2-7; V gene: TRBV7-9; D gene: -; clone size: -; CDR3 DNA: TGTGCCAGCAGCCTGTCGTCAAACTCCTACGAGCAGTACTTC; CDR3 protein: CASSLSSNSYEQYF
J gene: TRBJ2-2; V gene: TRBV18; D gene: TRBD1; clone size: -; CDR3 DNA: TGTGCCAGCTCACCGACAGGGTTGGACACCGGGGAGCTGTTTTTT; CDR3 protein: CASSPTGLDTGELFF
J gene: TRBJ2-7; V gene: TRBV5-1; D gene: TRBD2; clone size: -; CDR3 DNA: TGCGCCAGCAGCTTGGCGGGAGGGATCCTCTACGAGCAGTACTTC; CDR3 protein: CASSLAGGILYEQYF
J gene: TRBJ2-1; V gene: TRBV2; D gene: TRBD2; clone size: -; CDR3 DNA: TGTGCCAGCACCGGACTAGCGGTAAACAATGAGCAGTTCTTC; CDR3 protein: CASTGLAVNNEQFF
J gene: TRBJ1-5; V gene: TRBV10-3; D gene: TRBD1; clone size: -; CDR3 DNA: TGTGCCATCGGGACAGCGAGGCAGCCCCAGCATTTT; CDR3 protein: CAIGTARQPQHF
J gene: TRBJ1-5; V gene: TRBV5-1; D gene: -; clone size: -; CDR3 DNA: TGCGCCAGCAGCTTGGGGTCAGGGTCCGGTCAGCCCCAGCATTTT; CDR3 protein: CASSLGSGSGQPQHF
J gene: TRBJ2-3; V gene: TRBV6-1; D gene: -; clone size: once; CDR3 DNA: TGTGCCAGCCTATGGGGGCAGCTCACAGATACGCAGTATTTT; CDR3 protein: CASLWGQLTDTQYF
J gene: TRBJ2-5; V gene: TRBV5-6; D gene: -; clone size: -; CDR3 DNA: TGTGCCAGCAGGCGCCCCCCCCGAGAGACCCAGTACTTC; CDR3 protein: CASRRPPRETQYF
J gene: TRBJ1-3; V gene: TRBV15; D gene: -; clone size: few; CDR3 DNA: TGTGCCACCAGCAGAGACCAGGGGACTGGAAACACCATATATTTT; CDR3 protein: CATSRDQGTGNTIYF
J gene: TRBJ1-1; V gene: TRBV5-1; D gene: -; clone size: -; CDR3 DNA: TGCGCCAGCAGCTTGGTATCCGGGGGAAACACTGAAGCTTTCTTT; CDR3 protein: CASSLVSGGNTEAFF
J gene: TRBJ1-5; V gene: TRBV4-1; D gene: -; clone size: -; CDR3 DNA: TGCGCCAGCAGCCAAGATCGGGTTCAGCCCCAGCATTTT; CDR3 protein: CASSQDRVQPQHF
J gene: TRBJ2-5; V gene: TRBV7-2; D gene: -; clone size: -; CDR3 DNA: TGTGCCAGCAGCTCCAACAGGGTGCGAGAGACCCAGTACTTC; CDR3 protein: CASSSNRVRETQYF
J gene: TRBJ2-2; V gene: TRBV5-1; D gene: -; clone size: -; CDR3 DNA: TGCGCCAGCAGCTTGGCTGGGGGCGGTACCGGGGAGCTGTTTTTT; CDR3 protein: CASSLAGGGTGELFF
J gene: TRBJ2-5; V gene: TRBV5-1; D gene: TRBD1; clone size: -; CDR3 DNA: TGCGCCAGCAGCTCGGACAGGGGGCAAGAGACCCAGTACTTC; CDR3 protein: CASSSDRGQETQYF
J gene: TRBJ2-1; V gene: TRBV7-2; D gene: -; clone size: -; CDR3 DNA: TGTGCCAGCAGCGTCGTAGCGGACGCCTACAATGAGCAGTTCTTC; CDR3 protein: CASSVVADAYNEQFF
J gene: TRBJ2-7; V gene: TRBV5-1; D gene: -; clone size: -; CDR3 DNA: TGCGCCAGCGCCCCAGGGTCCTCCTACGAGCAGTACTTC; CDR3 protein: CASAPGSSYEQYF
J gene: TRBJ1-5; V gene: TRBV19; D gene: -; clone size: -; CDR3 DNA: TGTGCCAGTAGTATCGGAGTCGATAGCAATCAGCCCCAGCATTTT; CDR3 protein: CASSIGVDSNQPQHF